This T cell receptor beta chain was captured in a study of blood T cell repertoires in COVID-19. Study-level information: The analysed material was cDNA or gDNA that came from T cells, B-cell-depleted T cells, or PBMCs.

This CDR3 is 15 amino acids long. Trimming cost V 7 bases and J 2 bases, with 18 bases left between them. Germline V gene lookup returns CDR1 SGHDT and CDR2 YYEEEE. Using immunoSEQ multiplex PCR, the repertoire was profiled, and TCRdb retains in-frame clones only, with some absent. Among under 500,000 clones listed, around 91% were seen once. Participant reports of clinical history set cohort assignment. Recovered Cohort 3 donors showed two negative PCRs, clearance, or symptom resolution. This clonotype was obtained from a young man who had recovered from COVID-19. Sequenced sample: PBMCs or T cells enriched from blood (not recorded which). J is TRBJ1-1 and V is TRBV5-6; D uncertain. The CDR3 loop is CASQYSSKANTEAFF. CDR3 sequence (DNA): TGTGCCAGCCAATACAGTTCCAAAGCCAACACTGAAGCTTTCTTT.